The sequence of this T cell receptor (beta chain) was determined in a study of regulatory T cells in long-lasting Graves disease. Overall study results and limits: A greater number of public clonotypes (roughly 2,700) was shared by persistent patients than by new patients (around 960).

This clonotype was observed many times. The antigen remains unidentified. Indicated time point: persistent/refractory GD, antithyroid drugs over 5 years with positive TRAb. Extracted PBMC RNA gave rise to the TCR library. Arm-PCR of CDR3 regions and iRepertoire HTBI primers were the basis on which TCR beta libraries were built. TCRdb analysed the multiplex PCR reads with MiXCR anew, one entry per CDR3 protein. The repertoire has about 430,000 distinct CDR3 sequences, over 20% of them found once; the top ten carry roughly an eighth. This clonotype was obtained from a female donor with Graves disease. Here the sequenced sample was peripheral blood mononuclear cells (PBMCs), taken when the disease was refractory, from a patient treated with antithyroid drugs.

Here the CDR3 reads CASSATGTGGEQYF. The DNA for the CDR3 is TGTGCCAGCAGCGCAACCGGGACAGGGGGCGAGCAGTACTTC. This sequence joins TRBV9 and TRBJ2-7; TRBD1 matches 11 bases. The CDR3 consists of 14 residues. The germline V gene encodes CDR1 SGDLS and CDR2 YYNGEE. The trim removed 3 bases at V and 6 bases at J, leaving 5 bases unmatched.